Sequencing of this T cell receptor (beta chain) was carried out in a study of CD8+CD57+ T cells in acquired aplastic anemia. About the research overall: Quantities of DNA derived from sorted CD4+ and CD8+ cells averaged around 3.2 ug.

All patients picked for sequencing had shown, by flow cytometry, an expansion of CD8+CD57+ cells. All patients had severe acquired aplastic anemia. The sample holds a few counts of this clonotype. CDR3 and TCR beta VDJ profiling relied on a genomic DNA template. From the reads, TCRdb called clonotypes with MiXCR, one entry per CDR3 protein. The data contain 100,000 to 150,000 distinct CDR3 sequences, under 60% of them singletons. Germline V CDR1 and CDR2: SNHLY, FYNNEI. V lost 7 bases to trimming and J lost 7 bases, with 10 bases between them. CDR3 size: 12 residues. This clonotype originated in a human donor with aplastic anemia. Sequencing was done on a sample of sorted CD4+, CD8+, or CD8+CD57+ T cells (not recorded which) from PBMCs. V and J are TRBV2 and TRBJ1-4; D possibly corresponds to TRBD1 (6 bases). The CDR3 reads CASKGVSEKLFF. CDR3 DNA: TGTGCCAGCAAGGGGGTCTCTGAAAAACTGTTTTTT.